The entry below describes one TCR beta chain. Its specificity is unknown. These data are taken from a study of CD8 T cells in ankylosing spondylitis. Study-wide results and caveats: Reportedly, matched ankylosing spondylitis synovial fluid was significantly enriched for disease-linked clones.

The CDR3 covers 17 residues. The V and J ends lost 0 bases and 7 bases respectively, with 20 bases between them. CDR1 and CDR2 (germline): SGDLS, YYNGEE. Quantitative barcoded 5'-RACE was used to prepare TCR beta libraries. TCRdb reanalysed the 5' RACE reads using MiXCR and keeps one entry per CDR3 protein. The profile shows about 35,000 distinct CDR3 sequences, less than 4% of them singletons. Sequenced sample: blood, either unsorted or a sorted T cell fraction (not recorded which). V gene TRBV9 combines with J gene TRBJ2-1; the D gene is possibly TRBD1 (7 bases). This sequence was found in a male donor with ankylosing spondylitis or in good health (not recorded which). In DNA, the CDR3 is TGTGCCAGCAGCGTAGAGGGGGCGGGGAGAGAAAGGAATGAGCAGTTCTTC. Protein sequence: CASSVEGAGRERNEQFF.